The TCR beta chain described here comes from a study of OX40 agonist ivuxolimab in advanced cancers. The study's findings and limits: At 0.1 to 3.0 mg/kg and by week 6, CD4+ and CD8+ T cells in the blood had expanded clonally.

A note on this clone: Its antigen remains unidentified.

Repertoires were generated with immunoSEQ multiplex PCR, while TCRdb's copy carries only in-frame clones and drops some. The repertoire holds tens of thousands of clones, about 86% seen once, with around 1.5% in the top ten. Losses at the gene ends were 0 bases for V and 2 bases for J; bases not matched to a gene: 10. The CDR3 has 17 residues. Per the germline V gene, CDR1 is SGHRS and CDR2 is YFSETQ. The gene calls are TRBV5-1 and TRBJ2-7; 8 bases line up with TRBD2. Sequencing was performed on CD4+ or CD8+ T cells sorted from blood, taken in a trial of the OX40 agonist ivuxolimab. The sequence derives from an adult with an advanced solid tumor such as melanoma, head and neck, liver or kidney cancer. CDR3 DNA sequence: TGCGCCAGCAGCTTGGCCCGAACTCTAGCGGGCGCCTACGAGCAGTACTTC. Translated: CASSLARTLAGAYEQYF.